What follows describes a single T cell receptor (beta chain). The V end was cut by 4 bases, the J end by 2 bases, with 8 bases between. The length of the CDR3 is 13 residues. CDR1 is MDHEN and CDR2 is SYDVKM in the germline V gene. The sample is drawn from a study of Tregs in tolerant kidney transplant recipients. Method: immunoSEQ multiplex PCR; TCRdb's copy keeps in-frame clones and lacks some. The repertoire holds 85,000 to 100,000 clones, with roughly 93% as singletons. Sequenced material: CD4+ T cells from blood, taken before the transplant. The TCR originated in a human donor who received a combined kidney and bone marrow transplant. The chain employs TRBV28 and TRBJ1-2; D call uncertain. The CDR3 loop is CASSSTVNYGYTF. The CDR3 nucleotides are TGTGCCAGCAGTTCCACAGTAAACTATGGCTACACCTTC.